This TCR beta chain originates from a study of T cell responses to AZD1222 COVID-19 vaccine. Sequencing was performed with immunoSEQ multiplex PCR; in TCRdb, only in-frame clones are kept and a portion is missing. The sample has around 140,000 clones; roughly 91% are singletons. On this clone itself: Its antigen is still unknown.

Study-level results: Reportedly, nearly half of unique spike TCRs recognized epitopes outside B.1.351/B.1.1.7 mutations. Spike-specific TCR breadth and depth went up after people got two AZD1222 doses. Baseline seropositivity characterized only a handful of AZD1222 recipients. The donors showed a predominance of white British ancestry and of females, with possible underestimation of clonal diversity.

The CDR3 has 11 residues. Trimming stripped 4 bases from V and 9 bases from J, with 8 bases between. The sample consisted of peripheral blood, taken on day 0 of AZD1222 vaccination. V gene TRBV5-7 combines with J gene TRBJ1-5; D call uncertain. TRBV5-7 qualifies as an ORF whose function is uncertain. The clonotype comes from an adult in good health. CDR3 sequence: CASSAPWPQHF. The CDR3, as DNA: TGTGCCAGCAGCGCACCTTGGCCCCAGCATTTT.